Detailed here is one TCR beta chain. No antigen is known for it. The data belong to a study of T cell responses to AZD1222 COVID-19 vaccine. Produced via immunoSEQ multiplex PCR; TCRdb's table is partial and in-frame only. Among tens of thousands of clones listed, roughly nine tenths were seen once. The study, taken as a whole, reports: Reportedly, nearly half the spike-specific TCRs target unmutated variant regions. Clonal diversity may have been underestimated, and the donors were mostly white British, with more females than males.

This specimen consisted of peripheral blood, obtained 28 days after the second AZD1222 dose. The receptor comes from an adult who received the AZD1222 COVID-19 vaccine.

In DNA form, the CDR3 reads TGTGCCAGCAGTTTAATGGACGAGCAGTACTTC. Residues: CASSLMDEQYF. The chain uses TRBV27 and TRBJ2-7; D not certain. Germline assignment: CDR1 MNHEY and CDR2 SMNVEV (reference sequence). CDR3 length: 11 amino acids. V was trimmed by 2 bases and J by 5 bases, leaving 4 bases between them.